This TCR beta chain was recorded in a study of naive and memory T cell subsets (dated by TCRdb to 2016 to 2017). Background on the whole study: An open-source, UMI-based TCR alpha and beta sequencing pipeline was applied to sorted naive and memory peripheral blood T cell subsets. The results of the functional CMV T cell responses matched the IgG serology results in every case. RNA was DNase-treated and reverse transcribed with TCR constant-region primers, mostly using SuperScript III. The paper's findings and limits, for the study overall: RNA-based TCR counts may be affected by expression changes linked to T cell activation and differentiation. Gini index rose and Shannon and inverse Simpson diversity fell from naive through CM, EM and EMRA in both CD4 and CD8 cells. The abundance of TCRs followed a power law with an exponent that differed between naive and memory subsets yet stayed consistent across the three individuals. A few larger clonotypes were present in naive repertoires, especially CD8 naive repertoires, and these clonotypes were possibly memory cells re-expressing CD45RA. Each clonotype was defined as a single alpha or beta chain sequence rather than as a paired alpha/beta receptor. The repertoire findings for the naive and memory subsets could not be validated against a ground truth because none was available. Following error correction, more than 95% of naive TCR sequences occurred only once, which made naive abundance distributions much steeper than those of memory subsets.

Library method: UMI-ligation and nested PCR. The beta constant-region primer was an equimolar mix of two oligonucleotides covering both TRBC1 and TRBC2. The ligated cDNA went through four rounds of PCR with nested alpha and beta constant-region primers together with the SP2 primer. A single-stranded oligonucleotide bearing the SP2 primer plus a 12-nucleotide UMI was ligated onto the 3' end of the cDNA by T4 RNA ligase 1. Incubation of the ligation reaction lasted roughly 20-25 hours at 16 degrees C. PCR2 was typically run as a SYBR Green qPCR and stopped at a predetermined threshold to prevent over-amplification. Every purification after the first one was done using Agencourt AMPure XP magnetic beads. Libraries were quantified by Qubit and checked on a TapeStation, with a main peak expected near 650 bp. The pooled libraries were sequenced on an Illumina MiSeq using v2 2x251 paired-end kits, which usually yielded roughly 0.85-2.2 million reads per sample. Libraries were pooled at about 4 nM per sample, and roughly 4.5-8% PhiX was added to improve cluster recognition. On the study's bioinformatics: Using tag matching that tolerated one base-pair mismatch, Decombinator assigned V and J genes to FASTQ reads that had been processed by Demultiplexor. Collapsinator relied on UMIs to fix sequencing errors as well as frequency errors caused by PCR heterogeneity. TCRs were translated and CDR3s were extracted from the conserved cysteine to the FGXG phenylalanine by CDR3Translator, with non-productive sequences being flagged. Gini, Shannon entropy and inverse Simpson indices were calculated on repertoires subsampled to equal numbers of UMI-defined TCRs. Power-law fits to clonotype abundance distributions were performed by maximum likelihood within the linear range. On one naive CD8 sample, the pipeline and MIGEC gave similar UMI counts, unique TCR numbers and clonal distributions. In one analysis, naive TCRs that were also found in any memory subset of the same donor were excluded from the naive repertoire. The repertoires were searched for approximately 7,000 CMV-associated CDR3 sequences that had been compiled from VDJdb and a published dataset. Using fastp at Q25 and MiXCR, TCRdb reprocessed the public reads and kept productive beta chains. Rows matching on CDR3 protein sequence are summarized as one entry with the most common DNA and genes. These V and J calls originate from TCRdb's pipeline instead of the authors' own analysis. The sample contains 98,000 or so distinct CDR3 sequences, around 10% of them found a single time. The ten largest clones represent about 0.14% of the sample.

Based on the germline V gene, the CDR1 and CDR2 sequences are SGHTA and FQGNSA. The CDR3 spans 14 residues, from the cysteine through the phenylalanine. Of all the DNA, just the CDR3 is kept, 42 bases in frame from base 1. V and J lose 7 bases and 6 bases, and a span of 19 bases separates them. This clonotype was counted between two and nine times. No antigen is known for it. Per-base quality was not reported, and no clone a single base away is much larger than it. TCR alpha and beta chain libraries were amplified separately from the second PCR step onward. The CMV status of each donor was determined by measuring IFNgamma production from CD4+ T cells after fresh PBMCs had been stimulated overnight with CMV viral lysate. CD4 T cells were positively selected with Miltenyi beads, followed by positive selection of CD8 T cells from the CD4-negative fraction. After staining for CD3, CD4, CD8, CD45RA, CD27 and a live/dead dye, cells were sorted on a BD Aria II into four subsets based on CD45RA and CD27. A few healthy volunteers provided blood, and each donor's sample was split into CD4 and CD8 T cells and then further divided into four differentiation subsets. Roughly 120 ml of peripheral blood was collected from each donor, and PBMC were isolated from the blood using Ficoll-Paque PLUS density-gradient centrifugation. After sorting, cells were lysed in RLT buffer, RNA was extracted using a Qiagen RNeasy kit, and the extracted RNA was stored at -80 degrees C.

The rearranged segments are TRBV7-2 and TRBJ2-7; TRBD2 is perhaps the D gene, given 5 matching bases. The TCR originated in a human donor in good health. Sequencing was performed on naive CD4+ T cells from blood. The meaning of the sample's cell subset or site label: naive T cells, CD45RA high CD27+. The CDR3 corresponds to CASTPPGPGSEQYF. The sequence in DNA is TGTGCCAGCACCCCCCCCGGTCCGGGAAGCGAGCAGTACTTC.